These T cell receptor beta chains were read from a single sample in a study of blood T cell repertoires in COVID-19. Here immunoSEQ multiplex PCR was the method, and the copy in TCRdb shows in-frame clones only, minus some. The sample includes hundreds of thousands of clones, almost 90% of them seen just once. Sequenced sample: PBMCs or T cells enriched from blood (not recorded which). These TCRs come from a woman aged 18-29 years with acute COVID-19. The CDR3 runs from the conserved cysteine through the conserved F or W. Each record gives: D gene, V gene, J gene, CDR3 protein. D genes are given only for firm matches.

TRBD2	TRBV5-1	TRBJ2-1	CASSGAGVRNEQFF
TRBD1	TRBV19	TRBJ2-3	CASSRLGQGARSTDTQYF
TRBD1	TRBV3-1/TRBV3-2	TRBJ1-2	CASSQDIRGAYGYTF
TRBD1	TRBV3-1/TRBV3-2	TRBJ2-1	CASSPTHGQGKQFF
TRBD1	TRBV30	TRBJ1-1	CAWSKQLRGAFF
TRBD1	TRBV19	TRBJ2-1	CASSGTGGPYNEQFF
TRBD1	TRBV11-2	TRBJ1-1	CASSRPGQARSTEAFF
TRBD1	TRBV18	TRBJ1-5	CASSPWGQVSNQPQHF
.	TRBV7-9	TRBJ2-1	CASSLASDEQFF
.	TRBV14	TRBJ1-2	CASSQAPSAPGVYGYTF
.	TRBV2	TRBJ2-3	CASREDLTDTQYF
TRBD2	TRBV28	TRBJ2-4	CASSLRREGPKNIQYF
.	TRBV6-5	TRBJ1-1	CASMRLTEAFF
TRBD2	TRBV5-1	TRBJ2-7	CASSRRGLAEAYEQYF
TRBD2	TRBV9	TRBJ2-5	CASTGPTWASGILNQETQYF
.	TRBV7-3	TRBJ2-3	CASSRIPTSPTGTDTQYF
TRBD1	TRBV29-1	TRBJ1-2	CSVRTGIVMGYTF
.	TRBV29-1	TRBJ2-3	CSAGQPTDTQYF
TRBD1	TRBV4-2	TRBJ1-5	CASSQGTGSQPQHF
.	TRBV29-1	TRBJ2-1	CSVDPTRTGNEQFF
.	TRBV7-3	TRBJ1-1	CASSPGQHTEAFF
TRBD2	TRBV2	TRBJ2-1	CASRSGGPYNEQFF
.	TRBV7-6	TRBJ1-6	CASSRTEVSAPLHF
TRBD2	TRBV29-1	TRBJ2-2	CSVQDPQGLAGTGELFF
.	TRBV6-1	TRBJ1-2	CASSEYQVNYGYTF
TRBD1	TRBV27	TRBJ1-4	CASSPTGQGPDGKLFF
TRBD2	TRBV6-5	TRBJ2-3	CASSYRLAGTDTQYF
.	TRBV14	TRBJ2-7	CASSQLGGSSYEQYF
TRBD1	TRBV29-1	TRBJ2-7	CSAGQGKDYEQYF
TRBD2	TRBV9	TRBJ2-7	CASSVGGSTYEQYF
.	TRBV7-2	TRBJ2-3	CASSLTLVGDTQYF
.	TRBV24-1	TRBJ2-2	CATTGFENTGELFF
.	TRBV29-1	TRBJ2-1	CSVHRLRTTHNEQFF
.	TRBV3-1/TRBV3-2	TRBJ1-2	CASSRGWTDYGYTF
TRBD2	TRBV28	TRBJ2-7	CASSLMGLPYEQYF
TRBD2	TRBV6-1	TRBJ2-7	CASSERTSGRFFHEQYF
.	TRBV12-5	TRBJ1-2	CASGLVPEILVNGYTF
TRBD1	TRBV2	TRBJ1-4	CASSLTGVTEKLFF
TRBD1	TRBV5-1	TRBJ1-2	CASSWGTGRYGYTF
.	TRBV6-5	TRBJ1-6	CASSAVGGRNSPLHF
.	TRBV7-9	TRBJ1-2	CASSPSFFGTTERHYGYTF
.	TRBV5-4	TRBJ1-1	CASSWGGRALAEAFF
.	TRBV7-2	TRBJ2-5	CASSLVRETQYF
.	TRBV7-2	TRBJ2-1	CASSSGFRVSNEQFF
.	TRBV7-8	TRBJ2-5	CASSLFGSETQYF
TRBD1	TRBV6-5	TRBJ1-5	CASRLRQGHQPQHF
TRBD2	TRBV27	TRBJ2-3	CASSHGTSGDTQYF